This T cell receptor beta chain was sequenced during a study of control samples from healthy donors and cancer patients. Clones were sequenced by immunoSEQ multiplex PCR, and TCRdb holds only the in-frame ones, with some missing. The profile covers 100,000 to 150,000 clones, with roughly 86% appearing a single time and 2.9% taken by the ten largest. The CDR3 contains 16 residues. Trimming stripped 7 bases from V and 3 bases from J, with 16 bases between. Germline CDR1 is MDHEN and CDR2 is SYDVKM. Sample: blood. V is TRBV28 and J is TRBJ1-6; D gene uncertain. This receptor was identified in a man between 60 and 75 years old in good health. The CDR3 DNA follows: TGTGCCAGCAACGGCCGTTCGCGGGGCTATAATTCACCCCTCCACTTT. Its translation is CASNGRSRGYNSPLHF.